The 10 T cell receptor beta chains reported below all come from one sample, sequenced in a study of T cells in Graves' hyperthyroidism and ophthalmopathy. Amplified regions were TCR beta CDR3 sequences from RNA transcripts. The HTBI set primed first-round TCR CDR3 RT-PCR. One entry per CDR3 protein results from TCRdb running MiXCR on the multiplex PCR reads. The sample has hundreds of thousands of distinct CDR3 sequences; about 15% are singletons. Sequenced material: blood. The receptors were gathered from a young woman with Graves' hyperthyroidism.

V gene TRBV14 combines with J gene TRBJ2-1; TRBD2 matches at 11 bases. The CDR3 sequence is 13 residues long. Germline loops: CDR1 SGHDN, CDR2 FVKESK. V lost 2 bases, J lost 16 bases, and 7 bases stayed unmatched. The CDR3 is CASSQFTSGSKFF. CDR3 DNA: TGTGCCAGCAGCCAATTTACTAGCGGGAGTAAATTCTTC.

There are many counts of this clonotype. The chain recombines TRBV2 with TRBJ2-7; no reliable D call. The CDR3 is 16 residues long. Germline-derived CDR1 and CDR2 are SNHLY and FYNNEI. Trimming left V 5 bases short and J 7 bases short, with 24 bases between. CDR3 nucleotide sequence: TGTGCCAGCAGTCACGCCGTTAAAGAATTCGACCCTGAGCAGTACTTC. Amino acids: CASSHAVKEFDPEQYF.

This clonotype occurred once. The chain links TRBV29-1 to TRBJ2-7, with 7 bases lining up with TRBD2. Germline V gene data show CDR1 as SQVTM and CDR2 as ANQGSEA. V was clipped by 6 bases and J by 0 bases; unmatched bases: 2. The CDR3 extends over 12 amino acids. CDR3 loop: CSVQRDSYEQYF. CDR3 nucleotides: TGCAGCGTGCAGCGGGACTCCTACGAGCAGTACTTC.

This clonotype has a count of ten or more. The rearrangement links TRBV28 to TRBJ2-2; possibly TRBD1 for D (5 bases). The CDR3 loop spans 16 amino acids. Germline-derived CDR1 and CDR2 are MDHEN and SYDVKM. Trimming left V 7 bases short and J 4 bases short, with 19 bases between. The CDR3 DNA follows: TGTGCCAGCAAAGGACACCTACAAGGAGCCACCGGGGAGCTGTTTTTT. Amino acid sequence: CASKGHLQGATGELFF.

This clonotype was detected ten times or more. This chain uses TRBV18 with TRBJ1-1, with D tentatively TRBD1 (5 bases). This CDR3 spans 15 amino acids. The germline V and J ends were trimmed by 1 base and 2 bases, with 11 bases remaining between them. Per germline, CDR1 KGHSH and CDR2 LQKENI. The CDR3 DNA follows: TGTGCCAGCTCACCACTAGGACACCCAAACACTGAAGCTTTCTTT. This encodes CASSPLGHPNTEAFF.

This clonotype has a handful of counts. This chain uses TRBV7-8 with TRBJ2-7, with D perhaps assigned TRBD1 or TRBD2 (5 bases each). Trimming shortened V by 2 bases and J by 6 bases, and 20 bases separated the two germline ends. Germline values: CDR1 SGHVS, CDR2 FQNEAQ. The CDR3 spans 16 residues. The CDR3 DNA follows: TGTGCCAGCAGCTTACGAACAACCGCCCCCGGGACCGAGCAGTACTTC. Translation: CASSLRTTAPGTEQYF.

The CDR3: CASSYSGTSGRDTDTQYF. In nucleotides, the CDR3 is TGTGCCAGCAGTTACTCGGGTACTAGCGGGAGGGACACAGATACGCAGTATTTT. The chain is built from TRBV6-2 or TRBV6-3 and TRBJ2-3; 13 positions match TRBD2. CDR1 is MNHEY, CDR2 SVGEGT, per germline. The ends lost 0 bases at V and 2 bases at J; junction bases unmatched: 5. The CDR3 covers 18 residues.

This clonotype occurred a few times. V and J are TRBV3-1 and TRBJ2-7; 8 bases map to TRBD2. The CDR3 is 14 residues long. CDR1 is LGHDT, CDR2 YNNKEL, per germline (reference sequence). V gave up 6 bases and J gave up 4 bases; unmatched junction bases: 8. The CDR3 here is CASRPAGEAYEQYF. The CDR3 DNA reads TGTGCCAGCAGACCAGCGGGAGAGGCTTACGAGCAGTACTTC.

This clonotype came up many times. The chain combines TRBV20-1 with TRBJ1-5, with D uncertain. Trimming shortened V by 3 bases and J by 3 bases, and 9 bases separated the two germline ends. CDR3 length: 13 residues. Germline V gives CDR1 DFQATT, CDR2 SNEGSKA (reference sequence). CDR3 protein: CSARRGFNQPQHF. CDR3 coding DNA: TGCAGTGCTAGGCGCGGGTTCAATCAGCCCCAGCATTTT.

The chain is built from TRBV25-1 and TRBJ1-2; no reliable D call. The germline CDR1 and CDR2 sequences are MGHDK and SYGVNS. V lost 2 bases to trimming and J lost 1 base, with 5 bases between them. The CDR3 is 13 residues long. CDR3: CASSETHNYGYTF. DNA for the CDR3: TGTGCCAGCAGTGAAACACATAACTATGGCTACACCTTC.